The TCR beta chain described here comes from a study of cytomegalovirus exposure and HLA in healthy donors. Study results and caveats: The study labeled 150 to 200 TCR beta chains cytomegalovirus-associated.

CDR1 is SGHTA, CDR2 FQGNSA, per germline. The CDR3 covers 13 residues. V was shortened by 5 bases and J by 5 bases, with 12 bases between the two germline ends. Donors came from a validation cohort of 95 to 150 subjects, distinct from the first 666-subject cohort. Profiled with immunoSEQ multiplex PCR; TCRdb holds only in-frame clones, not every one. The table has roughly 310,000 clones, roughly 90% seen once. Concerning this clone itself: What it binds is unknown.

The sequence was obtained from a man under 40 in good health and CMV-seronegative. Sample: PBMCs. This chain links TRBV7-2 with TRBJ1-1; possible D gene TRBD1, 5 bases. The CDR3 DNA follows: TGTGCCAGCAGCGGGGGGATAGGAACTGAAGCTTTCTTT. Translated, it gives CASSGGIGTEAFF.